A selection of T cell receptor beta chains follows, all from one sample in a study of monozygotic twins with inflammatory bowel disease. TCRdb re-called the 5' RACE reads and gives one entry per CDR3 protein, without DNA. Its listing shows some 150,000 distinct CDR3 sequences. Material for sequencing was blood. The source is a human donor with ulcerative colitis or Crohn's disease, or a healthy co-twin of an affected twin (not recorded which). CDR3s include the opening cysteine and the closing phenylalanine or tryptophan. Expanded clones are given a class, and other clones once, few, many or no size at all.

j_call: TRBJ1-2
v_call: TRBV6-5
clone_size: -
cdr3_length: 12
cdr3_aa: CASKGQSYGYTF

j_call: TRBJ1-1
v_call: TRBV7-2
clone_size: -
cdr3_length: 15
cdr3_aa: CASSLAPTGNTEAFF

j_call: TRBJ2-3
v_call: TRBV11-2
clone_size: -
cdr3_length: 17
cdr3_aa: CASSLRTSGSRADTQYF

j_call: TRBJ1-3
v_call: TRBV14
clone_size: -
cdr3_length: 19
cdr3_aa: CASSQVILAGAFSGNTIYF

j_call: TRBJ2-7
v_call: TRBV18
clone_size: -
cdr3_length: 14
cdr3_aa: CASSPGGSSYEQYF

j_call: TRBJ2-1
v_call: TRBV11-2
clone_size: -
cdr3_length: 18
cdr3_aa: CASSWRVLAVSSYNEQFF

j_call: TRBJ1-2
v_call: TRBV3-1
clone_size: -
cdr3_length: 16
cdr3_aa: CASSQDGTTDLYGYTF

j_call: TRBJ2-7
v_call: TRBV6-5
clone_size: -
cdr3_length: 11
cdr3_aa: CASRRLREQYF

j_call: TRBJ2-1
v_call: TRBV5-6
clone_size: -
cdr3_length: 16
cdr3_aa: CASSLVGLEGSNEQFF

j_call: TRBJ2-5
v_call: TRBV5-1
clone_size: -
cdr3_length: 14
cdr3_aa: CASRFRGAQETQYF

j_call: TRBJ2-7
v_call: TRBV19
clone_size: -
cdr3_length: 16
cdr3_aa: CASRSLSGTAAYEQYF

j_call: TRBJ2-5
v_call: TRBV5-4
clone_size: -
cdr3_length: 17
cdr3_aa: CASSGGASGIGGETQYF

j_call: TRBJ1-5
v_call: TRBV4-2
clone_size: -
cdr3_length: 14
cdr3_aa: CACSSRQTNQPQHF

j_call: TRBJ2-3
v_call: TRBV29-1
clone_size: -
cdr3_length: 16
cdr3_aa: CSVEDLQGAGTDTQYF

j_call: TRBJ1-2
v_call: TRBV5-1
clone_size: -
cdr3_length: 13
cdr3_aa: CASSLGGSHGYTF

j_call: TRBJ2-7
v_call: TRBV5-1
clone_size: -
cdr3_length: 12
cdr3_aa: CASSFGSYEQYF

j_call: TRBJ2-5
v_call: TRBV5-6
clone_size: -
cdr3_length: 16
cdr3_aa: CASSLMGQGAQETQYF

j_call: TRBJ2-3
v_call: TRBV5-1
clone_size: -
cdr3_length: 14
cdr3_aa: CASSSRSATDTQYF

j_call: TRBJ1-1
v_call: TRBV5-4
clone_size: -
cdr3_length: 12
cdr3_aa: CASSLPNTEAFF

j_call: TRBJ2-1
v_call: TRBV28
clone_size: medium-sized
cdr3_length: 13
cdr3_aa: CASSLTGGNEQFF

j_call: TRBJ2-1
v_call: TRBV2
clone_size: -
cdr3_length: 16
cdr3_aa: CASKAKAGVPYNEQFF

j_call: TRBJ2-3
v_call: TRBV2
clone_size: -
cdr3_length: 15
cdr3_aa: CASSGTEVFTDTQYF

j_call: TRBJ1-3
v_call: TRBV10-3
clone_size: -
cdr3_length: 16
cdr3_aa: CAISVYRDNTGNTIYF

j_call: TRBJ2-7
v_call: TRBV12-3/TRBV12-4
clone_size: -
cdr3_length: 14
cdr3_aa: CASSLTRSSYEQYF

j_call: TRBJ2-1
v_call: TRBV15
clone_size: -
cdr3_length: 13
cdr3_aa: CATWSSSYNEQFF

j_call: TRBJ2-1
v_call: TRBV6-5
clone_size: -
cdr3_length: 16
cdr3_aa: CASSYSLLAAYNEQFF

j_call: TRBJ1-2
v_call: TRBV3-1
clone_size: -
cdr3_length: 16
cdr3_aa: CASSQVRTSAGDGYTF

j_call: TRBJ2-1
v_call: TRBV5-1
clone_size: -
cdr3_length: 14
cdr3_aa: CASYSGSPYNEQFF

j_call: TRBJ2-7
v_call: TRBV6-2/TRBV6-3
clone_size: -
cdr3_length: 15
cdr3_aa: CASSSFSGNSYEQYF

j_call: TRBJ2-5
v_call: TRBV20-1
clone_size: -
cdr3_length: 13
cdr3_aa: CSAAGRDQETQYF

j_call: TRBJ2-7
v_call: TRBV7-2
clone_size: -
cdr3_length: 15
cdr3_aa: CASSLASSGNYEQYF

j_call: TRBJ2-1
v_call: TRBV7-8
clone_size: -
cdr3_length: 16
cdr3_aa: CASSLKGTSGKGEQFF

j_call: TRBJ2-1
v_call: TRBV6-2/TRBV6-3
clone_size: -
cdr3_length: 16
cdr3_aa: CASTQRLAGGYNEQFF

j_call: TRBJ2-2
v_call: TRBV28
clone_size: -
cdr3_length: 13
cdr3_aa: CATRGGNTGELFF

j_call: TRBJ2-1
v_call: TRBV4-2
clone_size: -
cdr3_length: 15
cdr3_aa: CASSHGLAGNNEQFF

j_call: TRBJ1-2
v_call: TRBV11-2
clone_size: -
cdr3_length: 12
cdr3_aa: CASSLVDRAYTF

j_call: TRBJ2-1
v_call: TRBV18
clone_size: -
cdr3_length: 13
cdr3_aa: CASSWTGYNEQFF

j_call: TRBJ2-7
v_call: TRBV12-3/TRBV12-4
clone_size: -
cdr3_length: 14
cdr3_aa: CASSFQGKGYEQYF

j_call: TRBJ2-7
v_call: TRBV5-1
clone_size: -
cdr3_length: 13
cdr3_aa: CASSVELSYEQYF

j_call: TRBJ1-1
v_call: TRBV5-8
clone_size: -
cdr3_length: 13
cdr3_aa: CASSHRVLSEAFF

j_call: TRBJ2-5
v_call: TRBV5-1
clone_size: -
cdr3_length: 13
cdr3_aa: CASSFGVGKTQYF

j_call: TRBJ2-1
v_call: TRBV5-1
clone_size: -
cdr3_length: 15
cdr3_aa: CASSFVNSQGDEQFF

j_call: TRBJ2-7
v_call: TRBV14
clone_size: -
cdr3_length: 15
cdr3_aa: CASSLTGGARYERYF

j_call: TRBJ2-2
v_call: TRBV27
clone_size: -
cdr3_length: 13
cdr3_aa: CASSVQGPGELFF

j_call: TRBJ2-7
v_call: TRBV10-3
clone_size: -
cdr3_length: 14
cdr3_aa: CAISDLAGAHEQYF

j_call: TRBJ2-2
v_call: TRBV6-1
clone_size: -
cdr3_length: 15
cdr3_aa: CASSVGLGRTGELFF

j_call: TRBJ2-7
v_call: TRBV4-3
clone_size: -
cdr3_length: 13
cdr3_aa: CASSQGSRYEQYF

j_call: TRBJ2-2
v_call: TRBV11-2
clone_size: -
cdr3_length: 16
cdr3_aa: CASTVRGGPNTGELFF

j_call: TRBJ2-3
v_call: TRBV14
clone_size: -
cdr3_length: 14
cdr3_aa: CASRLQGASDTQYF

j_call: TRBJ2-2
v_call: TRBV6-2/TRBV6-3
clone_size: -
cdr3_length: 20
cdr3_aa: CASSYPDATRTSGNTGELFF

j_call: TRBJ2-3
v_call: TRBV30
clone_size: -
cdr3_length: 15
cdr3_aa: CASNPPGGSTDTQYF

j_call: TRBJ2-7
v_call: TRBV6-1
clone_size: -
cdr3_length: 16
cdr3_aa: CASSLGTSGFSYEQYF

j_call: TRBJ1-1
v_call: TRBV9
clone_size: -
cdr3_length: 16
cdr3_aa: CASSVEGGSMNTEAFF

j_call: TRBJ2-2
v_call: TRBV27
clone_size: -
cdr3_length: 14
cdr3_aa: CASSLAGGSGELFF

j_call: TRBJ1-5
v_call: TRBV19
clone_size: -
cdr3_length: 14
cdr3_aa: CASRGVYSNQPQHF